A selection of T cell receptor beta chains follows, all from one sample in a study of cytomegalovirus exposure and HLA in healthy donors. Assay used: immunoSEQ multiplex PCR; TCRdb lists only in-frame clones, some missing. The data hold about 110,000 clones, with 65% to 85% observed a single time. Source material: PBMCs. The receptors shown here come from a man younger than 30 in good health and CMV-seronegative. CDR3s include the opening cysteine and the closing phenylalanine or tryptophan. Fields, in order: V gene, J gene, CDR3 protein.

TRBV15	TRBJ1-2	CATARPDFNYGYTF
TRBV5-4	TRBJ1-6	CASSLMTGSYNSPLHF
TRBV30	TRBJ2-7	CAWSFWGGTDNYYEQYF
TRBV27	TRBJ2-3	CASSPRTSSDTQYF
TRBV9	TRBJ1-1	CASSPEYLNTEAFF
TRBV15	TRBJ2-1	CATSRTRGLGNEQFF
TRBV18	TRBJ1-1	CASSPTGGGSEAFF
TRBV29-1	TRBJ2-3	CSVQFSTDTQYF
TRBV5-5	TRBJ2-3	CASSSGGADTQYF
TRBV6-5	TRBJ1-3	CASSYGLPVQGNTIYF
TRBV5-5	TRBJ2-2	CASSQGSGELFF
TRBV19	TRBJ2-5	CASSMVLAGVSQETQYF
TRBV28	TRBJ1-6	CASSAPGQNSPLHF
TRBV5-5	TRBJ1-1	CASSLAGGLNTEAFF
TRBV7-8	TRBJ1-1	CASSVSDMNTEAFF
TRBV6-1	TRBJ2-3	CASSETLAATDTQYF
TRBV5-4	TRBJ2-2	CASSRRKEGELFF
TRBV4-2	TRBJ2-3	CASSQDTAGGPKDTQYF
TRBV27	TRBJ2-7	CASSAGGFYEQYF
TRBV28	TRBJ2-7	CASTFRDRGREQYF
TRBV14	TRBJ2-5	CASSYKGTGRREETQYF
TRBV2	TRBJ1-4	CASSSPDKANEKLFF
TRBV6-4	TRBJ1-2	CASSGGQKYGYTF
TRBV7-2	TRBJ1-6	CASTGTQNSPLHF
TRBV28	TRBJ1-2	CASSSERGWPYGYTF
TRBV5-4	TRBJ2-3	CASSPRQTDTQYF
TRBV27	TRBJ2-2	CASSSSTSGANTGELFF
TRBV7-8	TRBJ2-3	CASSATGGERDTQYF